This TCR beta chain comes out of a study of response to subunit inactivated influenza vaccine. General observations from the study: Authors suggested each seasonal influenza vaccination recruits few new T cells.

This clonotype has just a few counts. Its antigen remains unidentified. Trimming shortened V by 1 base and J by 1 base, and 11 bases separated the two germline ends. CDR1 and CDR2 from the germline V gene are LGHDT and YNNKEL (reference sequence). This CDR3 is built from 15 residues. In TCRdb, the RT-PCR reads were re-called with MiXCR into one record per CDR3 protein. Of approximately 500,000 distinct CDR3 sequences detected, 14% appear once; the ten largest clones hold over 8.5%. This clonotype was sampled from a middle-aged man who received an inactivated influenza vaccine. Specimen: PBMCs from blood, collected roughly 12 days after vaccination. This rearrangement joins TRBV3-1 to TRBJ2-7; maybe TRBD2 (6 bases). CDR3 DNA: TGTGCCAGCAGCCAAGTTGGGACTGCTTCCTACGAGCAGTACTTC. It specifies CASSQVGTASYEQYF.